This T cell receptor (beta chain) was documented in a study of T cell repertoires in cytomegalovirus infection. On the study more broadly: Matching HLA type, along with CMV infection, was indicated by public TCR beta signatures.

The CDR3 sequence is 15 residues long. V lost 7 bases and J lost 2; bases outside the gene matches: 11. Germline V lookup: CDR1 SQVTM, CDR2 ANQGSEA. TCRdb re-called the reads through MiXCR, storing one row per CDR3 protein. The sample shows roughly 500,000 distinct CDR3 sequences, 15% to 20% of them seen only once. The table lists this clonotype with a few counts. The sequenced sample was CD8+ T cells from PBMCs. The source is a human donor in good health (CMV status not recorded). Some clones in this sample may be carry-over from other donors' samples. This chain uses TRBV29-1 with TRBJ2-1; 7 bases are shared with TRBD1. CDR3 coding DNA: TGCAGCGCCCCGGGACAGACCTTTCCCTACAATGAGCAGTTCTTC. Protein sequence: CSAPGQTFPYNEQFF.